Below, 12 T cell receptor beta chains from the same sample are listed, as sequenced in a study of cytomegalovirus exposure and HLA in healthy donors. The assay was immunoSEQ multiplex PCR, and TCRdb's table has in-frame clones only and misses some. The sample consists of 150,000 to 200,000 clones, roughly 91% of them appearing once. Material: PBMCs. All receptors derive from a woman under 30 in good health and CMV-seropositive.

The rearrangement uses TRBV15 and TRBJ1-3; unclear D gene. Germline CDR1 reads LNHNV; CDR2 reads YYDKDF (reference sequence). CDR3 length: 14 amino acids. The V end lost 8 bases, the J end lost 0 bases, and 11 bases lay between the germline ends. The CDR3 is CATSDNISGNTIYF. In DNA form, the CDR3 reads TGTGCCACCTCCGACAACATCTCTGGAAACACCATATATTTT. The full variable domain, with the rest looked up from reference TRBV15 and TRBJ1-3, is DAMVIQNPRYQVTQFGKPVTLSCSQTLNHNVMYWYQQKSSQAPKLLFHYYDKDFNNEADTPDNFQSRRPNTSFCFLDIRSPGLGDTAMYLCATSDNISGNTIYFGEGSWLTVV.

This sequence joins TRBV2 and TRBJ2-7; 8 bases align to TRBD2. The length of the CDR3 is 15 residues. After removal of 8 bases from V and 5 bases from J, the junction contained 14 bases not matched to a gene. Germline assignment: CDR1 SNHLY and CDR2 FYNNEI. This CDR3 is CASEYDSGSHDEQYF. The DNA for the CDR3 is TGTGCCAGCGAGTACGACAGCGGGAGTCACGACGAGCAGTACTTC. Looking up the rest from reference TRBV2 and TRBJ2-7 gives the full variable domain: EPEVTQTPSHQVTQMGQEVILRCVPISNHLYFYWYRQILGQKVEFLVSFYNNEISEKSEIFDDQFSVERPDGSNFTLKIRSTKLEDSAMYFCASEYDSGSHDEQYFGPGTRLTVT.

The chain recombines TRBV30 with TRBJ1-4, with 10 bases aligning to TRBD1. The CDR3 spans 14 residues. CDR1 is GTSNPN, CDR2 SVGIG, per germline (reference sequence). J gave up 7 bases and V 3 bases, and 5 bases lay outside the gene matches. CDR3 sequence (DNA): TGTGCCTGGAGCGGGACAGGGGCAGGTGAAAAACTGTTTTTT. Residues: CAWSGTGAGEKLFF.

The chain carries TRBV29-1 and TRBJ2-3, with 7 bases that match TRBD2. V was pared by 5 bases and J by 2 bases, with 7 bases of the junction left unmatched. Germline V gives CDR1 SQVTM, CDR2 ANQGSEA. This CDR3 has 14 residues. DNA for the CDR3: TGCAGCGTTCTATTGCGGGGGTCCACAGATACGCAGTATTTT. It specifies CSVLLRGSTDTQYF.

CDR3 residues: CASSPLSGWNTGELFF. The CDR3 coding sequence is TGTGCCAGCAGCCCACTAAGCGGGTGGAACACCGGGGAGCTGTTTTTT. The chain employs TRBV11-2 and TRBJ2-2, with a possible D match to TRBD2 (6 bases). V was cut by 5 bases and J by 1 base, with 14 bases left in between. In germline, CDR1 is SGHAT, CDR2 FQNNGV. The CDR3 has 16 amino acids.

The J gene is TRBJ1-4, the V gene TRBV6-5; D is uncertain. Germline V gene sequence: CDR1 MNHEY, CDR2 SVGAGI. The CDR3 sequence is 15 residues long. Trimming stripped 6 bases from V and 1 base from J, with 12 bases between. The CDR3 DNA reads TGTGCCAGCAGGGGCCGACGCGAAACTAATGAAAAACTGTTTTTT. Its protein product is CASRGRRETNEKLFF.

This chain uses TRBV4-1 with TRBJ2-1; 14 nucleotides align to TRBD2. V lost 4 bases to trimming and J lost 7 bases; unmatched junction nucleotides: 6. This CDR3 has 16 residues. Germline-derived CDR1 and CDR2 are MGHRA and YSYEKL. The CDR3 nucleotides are TGCGCCAGCAGCCCCAGAGGGACTAGCGGGAGAAATGAGCAGTTCTTC. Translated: CASSPRGTSGRNEQFF.

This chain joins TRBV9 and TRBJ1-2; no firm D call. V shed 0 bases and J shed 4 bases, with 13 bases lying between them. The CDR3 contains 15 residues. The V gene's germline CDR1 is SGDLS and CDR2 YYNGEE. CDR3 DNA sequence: TGTGCCAGCAGCGTAGCTCGGAACAGTCTCTATGGCTACACCTTC. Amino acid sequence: CASSVARNSLYGYTF. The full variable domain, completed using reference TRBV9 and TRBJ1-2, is DSGVTQTPKHLITATGQRVTLRCSPRSGDLSVYWYQQSLDQGLQFLIQYYNGEERAKGNILERFSAQQFPDLHSELNLSSLELGDSALYFCASSVARNSLYGYTFGSGTRLTVV.

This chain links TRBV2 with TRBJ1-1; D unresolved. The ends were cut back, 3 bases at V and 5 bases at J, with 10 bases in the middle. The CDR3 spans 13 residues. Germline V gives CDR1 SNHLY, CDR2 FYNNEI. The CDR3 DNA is TGTGCCAGCAGTGATACGGGGAGGACTGAAGCTTTCTTT. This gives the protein CASSDTGRTEAFF.

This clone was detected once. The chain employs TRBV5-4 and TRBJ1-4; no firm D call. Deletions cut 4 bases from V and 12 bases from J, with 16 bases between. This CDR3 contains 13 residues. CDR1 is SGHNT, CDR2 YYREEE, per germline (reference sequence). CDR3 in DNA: TGTGCCAGCAGCCATCGGTCCGGAGACGAACTGTTTTTT. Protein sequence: CASSHRSGDELFF.

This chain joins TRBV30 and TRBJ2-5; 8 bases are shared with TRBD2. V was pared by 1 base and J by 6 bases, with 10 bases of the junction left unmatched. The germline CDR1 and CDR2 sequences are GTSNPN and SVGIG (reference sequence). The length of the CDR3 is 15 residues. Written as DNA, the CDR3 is TGTGCCTGGAGTGCGGCGGGAGGCCCCGGAAAGACCCAGTACTTC. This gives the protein CAWSAAGGPGKTQYF.

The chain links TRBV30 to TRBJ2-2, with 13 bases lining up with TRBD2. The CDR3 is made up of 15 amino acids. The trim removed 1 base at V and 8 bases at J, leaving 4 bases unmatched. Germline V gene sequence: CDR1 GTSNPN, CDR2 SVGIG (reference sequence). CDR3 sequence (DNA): TGTGCCTGGAGTGGACTAGCGGGAGGATTGGGGGAGCTGTTTTTT. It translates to CAWSGLAGGLGELFF. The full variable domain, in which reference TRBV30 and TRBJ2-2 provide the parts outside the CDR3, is SQTIHQWPATLVQPVGSPLSLECTVEGTSNPNLYWYRQAAGRGLQLLFYSVGIGQISSEVPQNLSASRPQDRQFILSSKKLLLSDSGFYLCAWSGLAGGLGELFFGEGSRLTVL.